This TCR beta chain comes out of a study of T cell changes during pregnancy in multiple sclerosis (dated by TCRdb to the late 2010s). For context, the study as a whole: Changes in the T cell repertoire over the course of pregnancy were examined in this study in women with multiple sclerosis.

The CDR3, cysteine through phenylalanine, is 15 amino acids long. This entry keeps only the CDR3 DNA: 45 bases, framed from base 1. From a lookup of the germline V gene, CDR1 and CDR2 are SGHNT and YENEEA. Compared with germline, V lacks 3 bases and J lacks 6 bases; bases without a gene match: 3. Notes on this clone: What this receptor recognizes is not known. The sample holds no much larger clone one base away, and base qualities are not on file.

Preparation of the library involved the immunoSEQ multiplex PCR assay. Entries here come from immuneACCESS through TCRdb and include only in-frame sequences with V and J called. Some clones fail to appear in such tables; in the studies checked, an unresolved V gene covers under half of the shortfall, and the cause of the remainder is unknown. This sample has tens of thousands of clones in its table, and roughly 92% of those were observed once. The biggest ten clones account for 1.5% to 2% of the sample. The TCR was taken from a female donor in good health, enrolled as a control in a pregnancy study. The chain couples TRBV11-3 to TRBJ2-1; 12 bases in between match TRBD2. The material was peripheral blood, obtained in the first trimester of pregnancy. CDR3 protein: CASSFASGRGNEQFF. The bases read TGTGCCAGCAGCTTCGCTAGCGGGAGGGGCAATGAGCAGTTCTTC.